The rows below give T cell receptor beta chains drawn from one sample of a study of T cells after yellow fever vaccination. One entry per CDR3 protein results from TCRdb running MiXCR on the 5' RACE reads. The profile shows 620,000 or so distinct CDR3 sequences, about 17% of them singletons. The source material was PBMCs, sampled 5 days after the first yellow fever vaccination. The receptors originated from a man aged 18-30 years who received the YFV17D yellow fever vaccine. The CDR3 runs from the conserved cysteine through the conserved F or W. D genes are given only for firm matches. The listing skips clone size in some rows; elsewhere it reads once, few, many or a size class.

V gene	J gene	CDR3 length	D gene	clone size	CDR3 protein	CDR3 DNA
TRBV6-1	TRBJ2-6	17	NA	NA	CASIHWDTSSGANVLTF	TGTGCCAGCATCCATTGGGACACAAGCTCTGGGGCCAACGTCCTGACTTTC
TRBV5-5	TRBJ2-5	12	NA	many	CASSRLQETQYF	TGTGCCAGCAGTCGACTACAAGAGACCCAGTACTTC
TRBV5-1	TRBJ1-3	15	TRBD1	NA	CASSLDRGPGNTIYF	TGCGCCAGCAGCTTGGACAGGGGACCTGGAAACACCATATATTTT
TRBV7-2	TRBJ1-2	14	TRBD1	few	CASSPGTGLSGYTF	TGTGCCAGCAGCCCCGGGACAGGGCTAAGTGGCTACACCTTC
TRBV7-2	TRBJ2-3	14	NA	NA	CASSFRQVKDTQYF	TGTGCCAGCAGCTTCCGACAGGTCAAGGATACGCAGTATTTT
TRBV6-5	TRBJ2-7	12	NA	NA	CASSYPRGEQYF	TGTGCCAGCAGTTACCCCCGTGGCGAGCAGTACTTC
TRBV7-9	TRBJ1-5	13	NA	NA	CASSPLVNQPQHF	TGTGCCAGCAGCCCCCTGGTGAATCAGCCCCAGCATTTT
TRBV20-1	TRBJ2-1	13	TRBD2	NA	CSARLAGDHEQFF	TGCAGTGCTAGACTAGCGGGGGACCATGAGCAGTTCTTC
TRBV25-1	TRBJ1-6	14	TRBD1	few	CASRADRGNSPLHF	TGTGCCAGCAGGGCCGACAGGGGGAATTCACCCCTCCACTTT
TRBV7-9	TRBJ2-2	14	NA	NA	CASTTRGAAGELFF	TGTGCCAGCACCACACGGGGGGCGGCCGGGGAGCTGTTTTTT
TRBV9	TRBJ1-2	15	NA	many	CASSPQEGRNYGYTF	TGTGCCAGCAGCCCCCAGGAGGGCAGGAACTATGGCTACACCTTC
TRBV5-1	TRBJ1-1	13	NA	NA	CASIGVLGTEAFF	TGCGCCAGCATCGGGGTTCTCGGCACTGAAGCTTTCTTT
TRBV6-1	TRBJ1-1	15	NA	few	CASSPPTGVNTEAFF	TGTGCCAGCAGTCCCCCCACGGGAGTGAACACTGAAGCTTTCTTT
TRBV21-1	TRBJ1-2	12	NA	few	CANTGAVDGYTF	TGTGCCAACACAGGGGCGGTGGATGGCTACACCTTC
TRBV5-1	TRBJ2-7	13	NA	NA	CASRMGIVYEQYF	TGCGCCAGCAGAATGGGCATCGTCTACGAGCAGTACTTC
TRBV7-3	TRBJ1-6	16	TRBD1	NA	CASSLQGGLSNSPLHF	TGTGCCAGCAGCCTTCAGGGGGGGTTGAGTAATTCACCCCTCCACTTT
TRBV4-2	TRBJ2-1	17	NA	few	CASSQDTGVAVYNEQFF	TGTGCCAGCAGCCAAGATACAGGAGTAGCGGTCTACAATGAGCAGTTCTTC
TRBV20-1	TRBJ2-1	16	NA	NA	CSASAGGVWIYNEQFF	TGCAGTGCCAGCGCCGGCGGGGTATGGATATACAATGAGCAGTTCTTC
TRBV6-2/TRBV6-3	TRBJ1-1	13	NA	NA	CASRNRAPGGAFF	TGTGCCAGCAGGAACCGGGCCCCAGGAGGAGCTTTCTTT
TRBV7-2	TRBJ2-7	15	TRBD2	few	CASSLAPHGGYEQYF	TGTGCCAGCAGCTTAGCCCCCCACGGGGGGTACGAGCAGTACTTC
TRBV4-1	TRBJ2-5	14	NA	few	CASSLRHQGETQYF	TGCGCCAGCAGCCTGAGACATCAGGGGGAGACCCAGTACTTC
TRBV30	TRBJ1-2	11	NA	few	CAWSKGMGYTF	TGTGCCTGGAGTAAGGGGATGGGCTACACCTTC
TRBV20-1	TRBJ2-3	18	NA	few	CSARDWLGRTQAGDTQYF	TGCAGTGCTAGAGATTGGCTAGGACGAACACAGGCAGGGGATACGCAGTATTTT
TRBV7-9	TRBJ1-4	16	NA	few	CASSPSPYGGREKLFF	TGTGCCAGCAGCCCGTCGCCCTACGGGGGCCGGGAAAAACTGTTTTTT
TRBV20-1	TRBJ2-2	12	TRBD2	few	CSARRGGGELFF	TGCAGTGCTAGGCGGGGGGGCGGGGAGCTGTTTTTT
TRBV4-3	TRBJ2-2	17	TRBD1	many	CASSQATGTGYTGELFF	TGCGCCAGCAGCCAGGCGACCGGGACAGGGTACACCGGGGAGCTGTTTTTT
TRBV4-2	TRBJ2-1	21	TRBD2	NA	CASRPTLTSGGLLSAYNEQFF	TGTGCCAGCAGACCCACCCTCACTAGCGGGGGGCTGCTCAGTGCCTACAATGAGCAGTTCTTC
TRBV6-2/TRBV6-3	TRBJ2-2	16	TRBD1	NA	CASSFRTGAQYGELFF	TGTGCCAGCAGTTTCAGGACAGGGGCCCAATACGGGGAGCTGTTTTTT
TRBV4-3	TRBJ2-1	18	TRBD2	few	CASSQDPPLGGGPNEQFF	TGCGCCAGCAGCCAAGACCCCCCTCTCGGGGGGGGCCCCAATGAGCAGTTCTTC
TRBV6-1	TRBJ2-2	14	NA	once	CASGSEAYTGELFF	TGTGCCAGCGGCTCCGAGGCATACACCGGGGAGCTGTTTTTT
TRBV28	TRBJ2-5	17	NA	few	CASTEPARQGPEETQYF	TGTGCCAGCACCGAACCCGCCCGCCAGGGACCCGAAGAGACCCAGTACTTC